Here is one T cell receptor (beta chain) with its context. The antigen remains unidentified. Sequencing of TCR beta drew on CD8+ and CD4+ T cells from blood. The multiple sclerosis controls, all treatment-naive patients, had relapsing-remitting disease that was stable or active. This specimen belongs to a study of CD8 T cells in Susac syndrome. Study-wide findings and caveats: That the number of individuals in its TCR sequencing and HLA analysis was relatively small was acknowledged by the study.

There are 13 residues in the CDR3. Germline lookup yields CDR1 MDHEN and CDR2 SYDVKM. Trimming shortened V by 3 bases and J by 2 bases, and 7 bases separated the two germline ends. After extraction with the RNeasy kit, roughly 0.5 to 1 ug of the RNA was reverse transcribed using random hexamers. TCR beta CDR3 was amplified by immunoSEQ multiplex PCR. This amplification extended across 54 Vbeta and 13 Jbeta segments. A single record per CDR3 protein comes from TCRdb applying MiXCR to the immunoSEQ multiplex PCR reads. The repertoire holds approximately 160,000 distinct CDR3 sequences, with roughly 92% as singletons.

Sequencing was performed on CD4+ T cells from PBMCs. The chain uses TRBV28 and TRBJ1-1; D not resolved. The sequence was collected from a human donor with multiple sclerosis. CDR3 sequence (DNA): TGTGCCAGCAGTTTGACATCCAACACTGAAGCTTTCTTT. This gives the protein CASSLTSNTEAFF.